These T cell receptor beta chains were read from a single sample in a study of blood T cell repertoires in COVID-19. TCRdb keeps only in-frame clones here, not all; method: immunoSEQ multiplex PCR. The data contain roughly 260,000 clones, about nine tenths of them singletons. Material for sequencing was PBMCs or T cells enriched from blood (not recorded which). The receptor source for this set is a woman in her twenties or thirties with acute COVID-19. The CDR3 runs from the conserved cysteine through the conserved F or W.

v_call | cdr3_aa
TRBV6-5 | CASRPGPNTEAFF
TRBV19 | CASSIPGGNSPLHF
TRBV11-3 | CASSLEGHGGELFF
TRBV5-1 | CASSQRGDTQYF
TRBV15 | CATSRDQGQTYEQYF
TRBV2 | CASSLDSSAGNTIYF
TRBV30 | CAWSIVHTDTQYF
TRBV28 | CASSLLSTDTQYF
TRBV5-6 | CASSLVGRGRSYNEQFF
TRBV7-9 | CASSHTSRPNTGELFF
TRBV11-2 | CASSSSPGGIGGYTF
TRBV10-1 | CASSDRGPYNSPLHF
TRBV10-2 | CASSERGRTDTQYF
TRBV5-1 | CASSLSVLQTYEQYF
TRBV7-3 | CASSARDYQDTQYF
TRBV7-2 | CASSPHQGSYEQYF
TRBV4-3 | CASSQEGGLAVYNEQFF
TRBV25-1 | CASSEVPGATNEKLFF
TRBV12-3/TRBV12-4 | CASSFPRDGELFF
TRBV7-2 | CASSLAQSGTYNEQFF
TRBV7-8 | CASSGRTGEEAGYTF
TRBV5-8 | CASSLGTGTRYSPLHF
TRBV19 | CASRGPINQPQHF
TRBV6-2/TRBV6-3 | CASSAGRAGYEQYF
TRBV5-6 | CASSMGQAMGEQYF
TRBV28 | CASIRQGGQPQHF
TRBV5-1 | CASSYDTASYEQYF
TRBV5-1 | CASSFDRDQPQHF
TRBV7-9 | CASSFGGRAEEYF
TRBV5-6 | CASSRRQYNSPLHF
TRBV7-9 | CASSLTSGRIYNEQFF
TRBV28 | CASTTMLGGALGYTF
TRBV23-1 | CASSQVASATRGFF
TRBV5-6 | CASSLDRGLAFF
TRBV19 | CASTYLGGPYEQYF
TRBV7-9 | CASSLDRGVGEKLFF
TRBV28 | CASSPQGHEQFF